There are a few counts of the clone carrying this T cell receptor beta chain. Its specificity is unknown. This entry comes from a study of T cell repertoires in cytomegalovirus infection. Each CDR3 protein gets one entry after TCRdb re-called the reads with MiXCR. The data contain around 130,000 distinct CDR3 sequences, 20% to 30% of them singletons. The V gene's germline CDR1 is MNHEY and CDR2 SVGEGT. V was clipped by 2 bases and J by 5 bases, with 12 bases between them. The CDR3 contains 14 residues. The material sequenced was PBMCs, sequenced either directly or after in vitro stimulation (not recorded which). The sequence was collected from a human donor in good health (CMV status not recorded). Some clones in this sample may be carry-over from other donors' samples. The chain has TRBV6-2 or TRBV6-3 and TRBJ1-1; D is ambiguous. CDR3 sequence: CASSYVTRRTEAFF. CDR3 DNA sequence: TGTGCCAGCAGTTACGTGACCCGTAGGACTGAAGCTTTCTTT.